The clone carrying this TCR beta chain has only a few counts. Treatment noted: oral pan-JAK inhibitor, 5-10 mg twice daily. The authors extracted RNA and reverse transcribed it into cDNA as the sequencing template. Profiling relied on immunoSEQ multiplex PCR, and the TCRdb table lists in-frame clones only, not all of them. The table includes about 290,000 clones, about three fifths detected once. This specimen comes from a study of CD8+ T cells in alopecia areata. Background on the study: A regimen of oral tofacitinib, 5 to 10 mg twice daily, was given to treated patients.

CDR3 length equals 14 residues. Trimming cost V 6 bases and J 2 bases, with 13 bases left between them. Germline loops: CDR1 SGHTA, CDR2 FQGTGA. Sequencing was performed on CD4+ T cells sorted from blood, taken at week 24, from a patient treated with tofacitinib. The origin of this receptor is a human donor with alopecia areata. The chain joins TRBV7-3 to TRBJ1-1, with D uncertain. This CDR3 is CASSVERVNTEAFF. DNA for the CDR3: TGTGCCAGCAGTGTGGAGAGGGTCAACACTGAAGCTTTCTTT. Full variable domain (missing parts from reference TRBV7-3 and TRBJ1-1): GAGVSQTPSNKVTEKGKYVELRCDPISGHTALYWYRQSLGQGPEFLIYFQGTGAADDSGLPNDRFFAVRPEGSVSTLKIQRTERGDSAVYLCASSVERVNTEAFFGQGTRLTVV.